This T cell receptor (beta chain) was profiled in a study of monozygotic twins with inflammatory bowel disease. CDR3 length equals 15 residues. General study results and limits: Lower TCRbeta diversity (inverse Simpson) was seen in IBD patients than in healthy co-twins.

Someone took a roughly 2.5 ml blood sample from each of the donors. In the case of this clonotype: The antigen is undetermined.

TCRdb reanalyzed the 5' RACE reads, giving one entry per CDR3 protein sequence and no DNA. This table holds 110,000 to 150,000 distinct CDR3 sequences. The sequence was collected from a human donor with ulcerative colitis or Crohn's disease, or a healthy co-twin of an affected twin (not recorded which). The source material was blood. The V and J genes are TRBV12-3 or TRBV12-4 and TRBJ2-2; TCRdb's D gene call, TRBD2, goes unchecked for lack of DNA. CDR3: CASSRENGGTGELFF.